What follows is one T cell receptor (beta chain) and its context. What it binds is not known. The data belong to a study of OX40 agonist ivuxolimab in advanced cancers. Across the whole study: Therapy given before enrollment (anti-PD-1, anti-PD-L1 or anti-CTLA-4) was allowed, and around 40% had some.

Study-wide results and caveats: Doses of 0.1 to 3.0 mg/kg were accompanied by clonal expansion of CD4+ and CD8+ blood T cells by week 6. Certain nonresponding patients likewise had low normalized T-cell clonal expansion.

The CDR3 totals 15 residues. The V gene's germline CDR1 is KGHSH and CDR2 LQKENI. Germline trimming cut 4 bases from V and 2 bases from J; bases unmatched to any gene: 3. The table came from immunoSEQ multiplex PCR; TCRdb's copy has only in-frame clones and leaves some out. Of around 71,000 clones in the sample, around 83% were seen once. V and J are TRBV18 and TRBJ2-2, with 8 bases identical to TRBD2. Sequencing was performed on CD4+ or CD8+ T cells sorted from blood, taken in a trial of the OX40 agonist ivuxolimab. The receptor was derived from an adult with an advanced solid tumor such as melanoma, head and neck, liver or kidney cancer. The CDR3 region has the DNA TGTGCCAGCTCACAACTAGCGGAAAACACCGGGGAGCTGTTTTTT. As protein: CASSQLAENTGELFF.